The 14 T cell receptor beta chains presented below share a single source sample, sequenced in a study of T cell responses to AZD1222 COVID-19 vaccine. TCRdb's copy holds only in-frame clones and misses some; the assay was immunoSEQ multiplex PCR. The sample has 130,000 to 150,000 clones; roughly 92% are singletons. The input for sequencing was peripheral blood, taken on day 0 of AZD1222 vaccination. Source of these receptors: an adult in good health.

The chain links TRBV6-4 to TRBJ2-1; TRBD2 aligns across 7 bases. The V gene end was trimmed by 1 base and the J gene end by 8 bases; junction bases not matched to a gene: 8. From germline, CDR1 is MRHNA and CDR2 SNTAGT. The CDR3 is 15 amino acids. For the CDR3, the DNA is TGTGCCAGCAGTGACTTTCCAGCGGGAAGCGATGAGCAGTTCTTC. This codes for CASSDFPAGSDEQFF.

The chain recombines TRBV5-6 with TRBJ1-1, with a possible D match to TRBD1 (6 bases). Per germline, CDR1 SGHDT and CDR2 YYEEEE. Trimming stripped 0 bases from V and 0 bases from J, with 9 bases between. The CDR3 is made up of 15 amino acids. CDR3 in amino acids: CASSLGHRVNTEAFF. The DNA for the CDR3 is TGTGCCAGCAGCTTGGGTCACAGGGTGAACACTGAAGCTTTCTTT.

CDR3 protein: CASSFGRGVYPQHF. DNA of the CDR3: TGTGCCAGCAGTTTCGGACGGGGGGTGTATCCCCAGCATTTT. The rearrangement links TRBV27 to TRBJ1-5; D perhaps matches TRBD1 (5 bases). Germline V lookup: CDR1 MNHEY, CDR2 SMNVEV (reference sequence). V was pared by 3 bases and J by 10 bases, with 16 bases between. The CDR3 extends over 14 amino acids.

V is TRBV14 and J is TRBJ1-1; D gene ambiguous. CDR1 is SGHDN, CDR2 FVKESK, per germline. V shed 0 bases and J shed 11 bases, with 22 bases lying between them. This CDR3 is built from 16 residues. The CDR3 region has the DNA TGTGCCAGCAGCCAAGATTTAGGACGGATGGAAGCCCGGGCTTTCTTT. It yields the protein CASSQDLGRMEARAFF.

The V call is TRBV5-4, the J call TRBJ2-1; 9 positions agree with TRBD2. The V segment lost 1 base and the J segment 5 bases; nucleotides outside the gene matches: 4. This CDR3 is 15 amino acids long. CDR1 is SGHNT, CDR2 YYREEE, per germline (reference sequence). CDR3 residues: CASSLLAGPNNEQFF. Here the CDR3 DNA reads TGTGCCAGCAGCTTGCTAGCGGGACCTAACAATGAGCAGTTCTTC. Full variable domain (outside the CDR3, taken from reference TRBV5-4 and TRBJ2-1): ETGVTQSPTHLIKTRGQQVTLRCSSQSGHNTVSWYQQALGQGPQFIFQYYREEENGRGNFPPRFSGLQFPNYSSELNVNALELDDSALYLCASSLLAGPNNEQFFGPGTRLTVL.

V gene TRBV29-1 combines with J gene TRBJ2-7, with D tentatively TRBD2 (5 bases). The V end lost 3 bases, the J end lost 3 bases, and 9 bases lay between the germline ends. The CDR3 extends over 12 amino acids. CDR1 and CDR2 (germline): SQVTM, ANQGSEA. The CDR3 loop is CSVEGRYYEQYF. The CDR3 coding sequence is TGCAGCGTTGAGGGGAGATACTACGAGCAGTACTTC.

This clone came up once. V usage is TRBV6-5 and J usage is TRBJ2-1; TRBD1 matches at 11 bases. Trimming cost V 7 bases and J 10 bases; bases outside gene matches: 9. The germline V gene encodes CDR1 MNHEY and CDR2 SVGAGI. CDR3 length: 14 amino acids. CDR3 loop: CASIRTGGKGEQFF. The CDR3 DNA reads TGTGCCAGCATCCGGACAGGGGGCAAAGGCGAGCAGTTCTTC.

The chain carries TRBV6-5 and TRBJ2-1, with D perhaps TRBD2 (5 bases). Trimming pared 10 bases from V and 2 bases from J, leaving 18 bases between. Germline V gene sequence: CDR1 MNHEY, CDR2 SVGAGI. The CDR3 consists of 15 residues. The CDR3 DNA follows: TGTGCCACCCAGAGGTGGCTAGCTCCCTACAATGAGCAGTTCTTC. Translating gives CATQRWLAPYNEQFF.

The genes are TRBV6-5 and TRBJ2-5; D is unresolved. With 4 bases removed from V and 6 bases from J, the gap between germline ends came to 15 bases. This CDR3 is built from 14 residues. The germline V gene encodes CDR1 MNHEY and CDR2 SVGAGI. CDR3 coding DNA: TGTGCCAGCAGTTCCCCGCGGAGTTGGAAGACCCAGTACTTC. Translated: CASSSPRSWKTQYF.

V gene TRBV3-1 (or the pseudogene TRBV3-2) combines with J gene TRBJ2-3; no firm D call. The CDR3 totals 11 residues. V gave up 4 bases and J gave up 6 bases, with 5 bases separating them. Germline values: CDR1 LGHDT, CDR2 YNNKEL (reference sequence). CDR3 DNA: TGTGCCAGCAGCCGTCGGGATACGCAGTATTTT. Translating it yields CASSRRDTQYF.

The chain carries TRBV27 and TRBJ2-5; TRBD2 matches at 14 bases. J lost 3 bases, V lost 6 bases, and 15 bases had no gene match. The CDR3 contains 19 residues. Germline V lookup: CDR1 MNHEY, CDR2 SMNVEV (reference sequence). CDR3 sequence (DNA): TGTGCCAGCAGCCCGGGACTAGCGGGAGATTCTCCCCTAGAAGAGACCCAGTACTTC. It yields the protein CASSPGLAGDSPLEETQYF.

A remark on this clone: A read error may produce the germline difference seen at one junction end. This chain uses TRBV7-6 with TRBJ1-2, with 7 positions matching TRBD1. CDR1 is SGHVS and CDR2 is FNYEAQ in the germline V gene. The CDR3 runs to 14 residues. CDR3 DNA: TGTGCCAGCAGCGCGAACAGGGGTAACTCTGGCTACACCTTC. Translating it yields CASSANRGNSGYTF.

J is TRBJ1-5 and V is TRBV2; 9 bases agree with TRBD1. The CDR3 is 14 amino acids. Germline trimming cut 4 bases from V and 2 bases from J; bases unmatched to any gene: 0. Per the germline V gene, CDR1 is SNHLY and CDR2 is FYNNEI. Here the CDR3 reads CASSGTGGNQPQHF. The CDR3 region has the DNA TGTGCCAGCAGTGGGACAGGGGGCAATCAGCCCCAGCATTTT.

This chain uses TRBV4-1 with TRBJ2-7; TRBD2 matches at 8 bases. V lost 4 bases to trimming and J lost 0 bases; unmatched junction nucleotides: 8. Germline CDR1 reads MGHRA; CDR2 reads YSYEKL. The CDR3 loop spans 16 amino acids. CDR3: CASSPIAGRSSYEQYF. The CDR3 DNA reads as TGCGCCAGCAGCCCAATAGCGGGGAGAAGCTCCTACGAGCAGTACTTC.